Below, 4 T cell receptor beta chains from the same sample are listed, as sequenced in a study of STAT5B mutations in CD4+ large granular lymphocyte leukemia. Assay: immunoSEQ multiplex PCR; the TCRdb copy retains only in-frame clones and omits some. The sample carries some 40,000 clones, 80% to 90% recorded once. Sequenced material: CD4+ T cells from blood buffy coats. The receptor source for this set is a human donor in good health.

The CDR3: CASPDRGKNIQYF. The CDR3, as DNA: TGTGCTAGTCCCGACAGGGGCAAAAACATTCAGTACTTC. The genes are TRBV12-5 and TRBJ2-4; 8 nucleotides line up with TRBD1. V lost 8 bases and J lost 3; bases outside the gene matches: 3. CDR1 is LGHNT, CDR2 FRNRAP, per germline. The CDR3 sequence is 13 residues long.

V and J are TRBV6-4 and TRBJ2-1; 8 bases are a match to TRBD2. The trim removed 3 bases at V and 7 bases at J, leaving 8 bases unmatched. The CDR3 consists of 15 residues. Germline assignment: CDR1 MRHNA and CDR2 SNTAGT. CDR3 nucleotide sequence: TGTGCCAGCAGTGAAGCTAGCGGGCCATATAATGAGCAGTTCTTC. Translating gives CASSEASGPYNEQFF.

This clone was seen a single time. The chain uses TRBV15 and TRBJ2-1, with TRBD2 identical over 11 bases. With V trimmed by 4 bases and J by 8 bases, 7 bases remained unmatched. The length of the CDR3 is 15 residues. Germline CDR1 and CDR2: LNHNV and YYDKDF (reference sequence). The CDR3 DNA reads as TGTGCCACCAGCAACCTAGCGGGAGGAGCCCATGAGCAGTTCTTC. Amino acid sequence: CATSNLAGGAHEQFF.

A word on this clone: A single base separates this from a much larger clone, so it may be a read error. This specimen includes other DNA sequences encoding the same CDR3. The rearrangement uses TRBV28 and TRBJ1-2; no clear D gene. The CDR3 sequence is 11 residues long. The V gene lost 4 bases and the J gene lost 2 bases, with 2 bases spanning the gap. CDR1 MDHEN and CDR2 SYDVKM come from the germline V gene. The CDR3 DNA reads TGTGCCAGCAGTTCCAACTATGGCTACACCTTC. Amino acids: CASSSNYGYTF.